Following are 21 T cell receptor beta chains from one sample sequenced in a study of beta chain features in type 1 diabetes. Whole-study findings and limits: Among patients with Type 1 diabetes, TCRB CDR3s were moderately but significantly shorter in every one of the four CD4+ subsets.

Antigens for these TCRs are unknown. Every bit of the isolated RNA underwent reverse transcription, so sequencing read expressed TCRB transcripts. TCRdb's copy holds only in-frame clones and misses some; the assay was immunoSEQ multiplex PCR. The data contain more than 100,000 clones, 25% to 35% of them singletons. Specimen: central memory CD4+ T cells from blood. These receptors were obtained from a young woman with type 1 diabetes.

The rearrangement joins TRBV18 to TRBJ1-4; no clear D. CDR3 size: 14 residues. Germline values: CDR1 KGHSH, CDR2 LQKENI. Trimming took 3 bases from V and 4 from J, leaving 9 bases between them. CDR3 nucleotides: TGTGCCAGCTCACCCACCAGCGGTAATGAAAAACTGTTTTTT. Protein product: CASSPTSGNEKLFF.

This clone came up a few times. J is TRBJ1-1 and V is TRBV28; TRBD1 might be the D (6 bases). This CDR3 spans 15 amino acids. Trimming took off 4 bases at V and 6 bases at J, with 18 bases between the two ends. Germline V gives CDR1 MDHEN, CDR2 SYDVKM. CDR3 region: CASSSGSGGRPEAFF. CDR3 DNA sequence: TGTGCCAGCAGTTCTGGGTCGGGGGGCCGGCCTGAAGCTTTCTTT.

This clone was picked up one time. The chain joins TRBV9 to TRBJ2-5, with 9 bases matching TRBD2. V shed 2 bases and J 7 bases; nucleotides not matched to a gene: 9. CDR1 and CDR2 from the germline V gene are SGDLS and YYNGEE. The CDR3 is 15 residues long. The CDR3 protein is CASSVDSGGGGTQYF. For the CDR3, the DNA is TGTGCCAGCAGCGTTGATAGCGGGGGAGGGGGGACCCAGTACTTC.

The chain joins TRBV6-1 to TRBJ1-1; tentative D call: TRBD1 (5 bases). V was shortened by 1 base and J by 1 base, with 10 bases between the two germline ends. This CDR3 has 15 residues. Germline lookup yields CDR1 MNHNS and CDR2 SASEGT. The CDR3 here is CASSEVGRGNTEAFF. The CDR3 DNA reads TGTGCCAGCAGTGAAGTAGGGAGGGGGAACACTGAAGCTTTCTTT.

The rearrangement links TRBV7-2 to TRBJ2-5; 7 bases agree with TRBD1. Per the germline V gene, CDR1 is SGHTA and CDR2 is FQGNSA. V trimming: 5 bases; J trimming: 5 bases; junction bases outside the gene matches: 8. This CDR3 has 14 residues. The CDR3, as DNA: TGTGCCAGCAGCCCCAGAAGGGGGCTTGAGACCCAGTACTTC. It codes for CASSPRRGLETQYF.

This clone came up a few times. The chain joins TRBV30 to TRBJ2-1; 11 bases match TRBD2. Looked up from germline, CDR1 is GTSNPN and CDR2 is SVGIG (reference sequence). This CDR3 comprises 15 residues. Trimming took 7 bases from V and 1 from J; bases not matched to a gene: 6. This CDR3 is CASVLAGGSYNEQFF. Written as DNA, the CDR3 is TGTGCCTCTGTTCTAGCGGGAGGTTCCTACAATGAGCAGTTCTTC.

The chain employs TRBV2 and TRBJ2-1, with 9 bases aligning to TRBD2. Germline V gene lookup returns CDR1 SNHLY and CDR2 FYNNEI. The V segment lost 11 bases and the J segment 9 bases; nucleotides outside the gene matches: 14. This CDR3 comprises 14 residues. The CDR3 protein is CAVRSGSSSGEQFF. In nucleotides, the CDR3 is TGTGCCGTCCGTAGCGGGAGTTCATCTGGTGAGCAGTTCTTC.

This clone was seen more than once but under ten times. The DNA of the CDR3 is TGCGCCAGCAGCTTGGAGGCTAACAGGGTTGGTGAAAAACTGTTTTTT. This codes for CASSLEANRVGEKLFF. J is TRBJ1-4 and V is TRBV5-1; TRBD1 is a possible D gene (6 bases). Trimming left V 0 bases short and J 7 bases short, with 16 bases between. Germline V gives CDR1 SGHRS, CDR2 YFSETQ. The length of the CDR3 is 16 residues.

The gene calls are TRBV30 and TRBJ1-1; tentative D call: TRBD1 (5 bases). The CDR3 runs 14 residues. Trimming stripped 0 bases from V and 10 bases from J, with 18 bases between. The V gene's germline CDR1 is GTSNPN and CDR2 SVGIG (reference sequence). CDR3: CAWSVERRAGGAFF. Here the CDR3 DNA reads TGTGCCTGGAGTGTAGAACGGCGTGCGGGGGGAGCTTTCTTT.

This rearrangement joins TRBV11-2 to TRBJ2-7; maybe TRBD1 (6 bases). With 4 bases removed from V and 3 bases from J, the gap between germline ends came to 16 bases. The germline V gene has CDR1 SGHAT and CDR2 FQNNGV. This CDR3 comprises 15 residues. The CDR3 protein is CASSSLAQGLYEQYF. DNA of the CDR3: TGTGCCAGCAGCTCACTGGCACAGGGCCTCTACGAGCAGTACTTC.

This clone showed up just a few times. CDR3: CASSPGQGASGNQPQHF. Written as DNA, the CDR3 is TGTGCCAGCAGCCCGGGACAGGGGGCGTCGGGCAATCAGCCCCAGCATTTT. This chain joins TRBV27 and TRBJ1-5, with 12 bases aligning to TRBD1. Germline CDR1 reads MNHEY; CDR2 reads SMNVEV (reference sequence). This CDR3 contains 17 residues. V lost 6 bases and J lost 2; bases outside the gene matches: 8.

This clone was seen a handful of times. The rearrangement links TRBV7-3 to TRBJ2-1; perhaps TRBD2 as D (7 bases). The CDR3 runs to 16 residues. V was cut by 3 bases and J by 7 bases, with 19 bases left in between. Germline loops: CDR1 SGHTA, CDR2 FQGTGA. The CDR3 loop is CASSFGLGVGGNEQFF. The CDR3 DNA sequence: TGTGCCAGCAGCTTCGGACTAGGCGTAGGGGGGAATGAGCAGTTCTTC. Supplemented by reference TRBV7-3 and TRBJ2-1, the full variable domain reads GAGVSQTPSNKVTEKGKYVELRCDPISGHTALYWYRQSLGQGPEFLIYFQGTGAADDSGLPNDRFFAVRPEGSVSTLKIQRTERGDSAVYLCASSFGLGVGGNEQFFGPGTRLTVL.

In this sample, this clone turned up a few times. The V call is TRBV2, the J call TRBJ1-2, with D tentatively TRBD1 (6 bases). Germline assignment: CDR1 SNHLY and CDR2 FYNNEI. The CDR3 runs to 18 residues. V lost 5 bases and J lost 2, with 24 bases in between. The CDR3 loop reads CASSPEVLRTAKNYGYTF. CDR3 coding DNA: TGTGCCAGCAGTCCAGAGGTGCTGCGGACAGCTAAGAACTATGGCTACACCTTC.

The chain links TRBV19 to TRBJ1-2; 9 bases align to TRBD1. The CDR3 length is 16 residues. After removal of 7 bases from V and 0 bases from J, the junction contained 9 bases not matched to a gene. From germline, CDR1 is LNHDA and CDR2 SQIVND (reference sequence). The CDR3 bases are TGTGCCAGTACGTTAAGGACAGGGGCAGCTAACTATGGCTACACCTTC. This encodes CASTLRTGAANYGYTF.

The rearrangement uses TRBV30 and TRBJ1-2; possible D gene TRBD1, 6 bases. V lost 8 bases and J 4 bases, leaving 20 bases between the germline ends. The CDR3 is made up of 14 amino acids. The germline V gene encodes CDR1 GTSNPN and CDR2 SVGIG (reference sequence). Written as DNA, the CDR3 is TGTGCCCGCTGGAAACAGGGCGCCGTCTATGGCTACACCTTC. This translates into CARWKQGAVYGYTF.

This clone was seen only a few times. The rearrangement links TRBV19 to TRBJ1-2; D call uncertain. Trimming cost V 0 bases and J 6 bases, with 11 bases left between them. The CDR3 runs 14 residues. Per the germline V gene, CDR1 is LNHDA and CDR2 is SQIVND (reference sequence). CDR3 nucleotides: TGTGCCAGTAGTATAGATCGAGGGCGACATGGCTACACCTTC. This gives the protein CASSIDRGRHGYTF.

This clone turned up a few times. This chain joins TRBV7-6 and TRBJ2-2, with D possibly being TRBD1 (6 bases). The CDR3 consists of 16 residues. Germline loops: CDR1 SGHVS, CDR2 FNYEAQ. V was trimmed by 3 bases and J by 0 bases, leaving 11 bases between them. CDR3 loop: CASSLGAGSNTGELFF. CDR3 in DNA: TGTGCCAGCAGCTTGGGGGCAGGCTCGAACACCGGGGAGCTGTTTTTT.

This clone has only a few counts. This chain links TRBV20-1 with TRBJ2-3; D gene uncertain. The CDR3 has 11 residues. V lost 3 bases to trimming and J lost 6 bases, with 7 bases between them. The germline CDR1 and CDR2 sequences are DFQATT and SNEGSKA (reference sequence). This CDR3 reads CSASGEDTQYF. The CDR3 coding sequence is TGCAGTGCTAGTGGAGAGGATACGCAGTATTTT.

The rearrangement joins TRBV28 to TRBJ2-7; TRBD1 agrees at 8 bases. The CDR3 loop spans 17 amino acids. Per the germline V gene, CDR1 is MDHEN and CDR2 is SYDVKM. V lost 5 bases and J lost 4; bases outside the gene matches: 16. Here the CDR3 reads CASSPTSGDRGGYEQYF. In DNA, the CDR3 is TGTGCCAGCAGTCCCACCTCGGGTGACAGGGGAGGTTACGAGCAGTACTTC.

The chain carries TRBV2 and TRBJ1-1; tentative D call: TRBD1 (6 bases). Germline CDR1 SNHLY, CDR2 FYNNEI. Deletions cut 4 bases from V and 1 base from J, with 10 bases between. The CDR3 spans 14 residues. The CDR3 DNA reads as TGTGCCAGCAGTGCTTTCAGGGGGAACACTGAAGCTTTCTTT. Translated: CASSAFRGNTEAFF.

This clone was counted between two and nine times. This chain connects TRBV18 to TRBJ2-2; perhaps TRBD1 as D (6 bases). Trimming removed 3 bases at V and 4 bases at J, with 15 bases between. The CDR3 totals 16 residues. The germline CDR1 and CDR2 sequences are KGHSH and LQKENI. The CDR3 reads CASSPSQGMSTGELFF. DNA of the CDR3: TGTGCCAGCTCACCTTCACAGGGTATGAGCACCGGGGAGCTGTTTTTT.